The clone carrying this T cell receptor beta chain turned up a few times. In the same sample, other DNA sequences code for this CDR3. In germline, CDR1 is GTSNPN, CDR2 SVGIG (reference sequence). V shed 3 bases, J shed 5 bases, and the junction held 1 base outside the gene matches. This CDR3 is built from 13 residues. The sample is drawn from a study of shared clonotypes between healthy human individuals. Clones were read by immunoSEQ multiplex PCR, and TCRdb kept only the in-frame ones, dropping some. The data show millions of clones, roughly nine tenths seen once. The TCR was taken from a man between 18 and 29 years old in good health. Sequencing was carried out using naive CD4+ T cells sorted from blood. Subset noted: CD45RA+ positively selected. The chain uses TRBV30 and TRBJ1-4; the match to TRBD1 covers 9 bases. CDR3 nucleotides: TGTGCCTGGAGCGGACAGGGGAATGAAAAACTGTTTTTT. It codes for CAWSGQGNEKLFF.